This TCR beta chain came from a study of radiation and T cells in renal cell carcinoma. General study findings and limits: In blood, top tumor clones expanded by 2 weeks, shrinking by 4.

The CDR3 has 13 amino acids. Deletions cut 5 bases from V and 5 bases from J, with 11 bases between. Germline lookup yields CDR1 SEHNR and CDR2 FQNEAQ (reference sequence). Sample time point: blood 4 weeks post-SBRT, at nephrectomy. Treatment specified: 15 Gy SBRT to primary tumor, nephrectomy 4 weeks later. Nephrectomy followed 15 Gy stereotactic body radiation by 4 weeks. Sequencing was performed with immunoSEQ multiplex PCR; in TCRdb, only in-frame clones are kept and a portion is missing. The profile shows just under 150,000 clones, about 86% of them singletons. Details on this clone: What it recognizes is unknown.

Sequenced here: blood, sampled from a patient whose treatment included radiotherapy and nephrectomy. The sequence came from a woman aged 45-65 years with renal cell carcinoma. This chain connects TRBV7-9 to TRBJ2-3; weak D call: TRBD1 (5 bases). The CDR3 coding sequence is TGTGCCAGCAGCATAGACAGCCGAGATACGCAGTATTTT. It yields the protein CASSIDSRDTQYF.